Below are 18 T cell receptor beta chains sequenced from a single sample in a study of regulatory T cells in long-lasting Graves disease. This sample's time point: newly diagnosed GD, antithyroid drugs for less than 3 months. PBMCs were the source of the RNA used for TCR sequencing. Building of the TCR beta libraries involved iRepertoire HTBI primers and Arm-PCR of CDR3 regions. TCRdb reprocessed the multiplex PCR reads via MiXCR and lists one record per CDR3 protein. The repertoire holds a few hundred thousand distinct CDR3 sequences, with 13% as singletons. Separately, the same data were catalogued under a study of T cells in Graves' hyperthyroidism and ophthalmopathy.

The sequences come from peripheral blood mononuclear cells (PBMCs), collected at new diagnosis, from a patient treated with antithyroid drugs. All receptors come from a man aged 30-40 years with Graves disease.

The sample holds a few counts of this clonotype. The chain uses TRBV30 and TRBJ2-1, with D possibly matching TRBD1 (7 bases). Deletions cut 0 bases from V and 8 bases from J, with 17 bases between. Germline V gene data show CDR1 as GTSNPN and CDR2 as SVGIG (reference sequence). The CDR3 sequence is 15 residues long. The CDR3 coding sequence is TGTGCCTGGAGTGTTCCTAGGAGGGGGCGGTATGAGCAGTTCTTC. As protein: CAWSVPRRGRYEQFF.

This clonotype was picked up many times. The rearrangement uses TRBV30 and TRBJ2-1, with 7 bases identical to TRBD2. CDR1 and CDR2 (germline): GTSNPN, SVGIG (reference sequence). The CDR3 runs to 14 residues. The V segment lost 3 bases and the J segment 0 bases; nucleotides outside the gene matches: 2. In nucleotides, the CDR3 is TGTGCCTGGAGGGCGGGGGTCTCCTACAATGAGCAGTTCTTC. It translates to CAWRAGVSYNEQFF.

The table lists this clonotype with many counts. V usage is TRBV20-1 and J usage is TRBJ2-7; 9 nucleotides align to TRBD2. The CDR3 is 13 amino acids. V lost 6 bases and J lost 3; bases outside the gene matches: 6. Germline CDR1 reads DFQATT; CDR2 reads SNEGSKA (reference sequence). The chain's CDR3 is CSAATSGGYEQYF. The CDR3 DNA sequence: TGCAGTGCCGCGACTAGCGGAGGCTACGAGCAGTACTTC.

V is TRBV18 and J is TRBJ2-4; no firm D call. The CDR3 is made up of 17 amino acids. Germline V gene data show CDR1 as KGHSH and CDR2 as LQKENI. Trimming removed 2 bases from V and 0 bases from J, with 14 bases in between. In DNA form, the CDR3 reads TGTGCCAGCTCACCAACCGGAGTAACTCTAGCCAAAAACATTCAGTACTTC. This translates into CASSPTGVTLAKNIQYF.

In its sample, this clonotype was seen a few times. The chain joins TRBV5-6 to TRBJ1-5, with TRBD1 as a possible D gene (6 bases). The germline V gene has CDR1 SGHDT and CDR2 YYEEEE. V was pared by 4 bases and J by 5 bases, with 13 bases between. The CDR3 contains 14 residues. CDR3 amino acids: CASSLFRGDQPQHF. CDR3 DNA: TGTGCCAGCAGCCTTTTCAGGGGTGATCAGCCCCAGCATTTT.

This clonotype appeared many times. This sequence joins TRBV6-2 or TRBV6-3 and TRBJ2-7; 15 bases align to TRBD2. V lost 6 bases, J lost 5 bases, and 11 bases stayed unmatched. Germline CDR1 and CDR2: MNHEY and SVGEGT. There are 17 residues in the CDR3. CDR3 residues: CASRNSGTSGRYHEQYF. CDR3 nucleotides: TGTGCCAGCAGGAATTCCGGGACTAGCGGGAGGTACCACGAGCAGTACTTC.

As to this clonotype: The junction does not match germline at one end; this may be a read error. V is TRBV5-1 and J is TRBJ1-1, with a tentative D call TRBD1 (5 bases). This CDR3 has 14 residues. Germline V gene lookup returns CDR1 SGHRS and CDR2 YFSETQ. The CDR3 nucleotides are TGCGCCAGCAGCTTTCAGGGAGGGAACGCTGAAGCTTTCTTT. This gives the protein CASSFQGGNAEAFF.

The rearrangement joins TRBV6-1 to TRBJ1-6; 8 nucleotides align to TRBD1. With V trimmed by 5 bases and J by 5 bases, 2 bases remained unmatched. There are 14 residues in the CDR3. Germline CDR1 and CDR2: MNHNS and SASEGT. The CDR3, as DNA: TGTGCCAGCAGTCCGGACAGGGATAATTCACCCCTCCACTTT. It is translated as CASSPDRDNSPLHF.

This clonotype was picked up many times. CDR3 nucleotide sequence: TGTGCCAGCAGCTTTTATGTCAATGAAAAACTGTTTTTT. Its protein is CASSFYVNEKLFF. The chain couples TRBV7-2 to TRBJ1-4; D remains unclear. The CDR3 extends over 13 amino acids. The V and J ends lost 3 bases and 5 bases respectively, with 7 bases between them. In germline, CDR1 is SGHTA, CDR2 FQGNSA.

This clonotype occurred many times. DNA for the CDR3: TGCGCCAGCAGTAAAAGACTAGCGGGAGTACACAATGAGCAGTTCTTC. It translates to CASSKRLAGVHNEQFF. V is TRBV5-1 and J is TRBJ2-1, with 12 bases fitting TRBD2. After removal of 5 bases from V and 5 bases from J, the junction contained 8 bases not matched to a gene. The CDR3 covers 16 residues. Germline V lookup: CDR1 SGHRS, CDR2 YFSETQ.

A remark on this clonotype: A read error is possible here, since a much larger clone lies one base away. Since the CDR3 does not end with the conserved phenylalanine or tryptophan, this likely comes from a read error. The chain joins TRBV27 to TRBJ1-3; D is perhaps TRBD1 (5 bases). This CDR3 contains 17 residues. V lost 2 bases and J 4 bases, leaving 18 bases between the germline ends. Germline V gene sequence: CDR1 MNHEY, CDR2 SMNVEV (reference sequence). CDR3 nucleotides: TGTGCCAGCAGTTTAATCCCTGGACACTTTCCCGGAAACACCATATATCTT. Amino acids: CASSLIPGHFPGNTIYL.

The CDR3 sequence is CATLGTTEAFF. The CDR3 DNA reads as TGTGCCACCCTCGGGACCACTGAAGCTTTCTTT. The V gene is TRBV10-3, the J gene TRBJ1-1; D perhaps matches TRBD1 (5 bases). The CDR3 spans 11 residues. V lost 10 bases to trimming and J lost 4 bases, with 10 bases between them. Looked up from germline, CDR1 is ENHRY and CDR2 is SYGVKD.

The table lists this clonotype with many counts. The chain recombines TRBV2 with TRBJ1-4; 9 positions match TRBD1. The V and J ends lost 1 base and 8 bases, in that order; junction bases with no gene match: 2. The CDR3 covers 14 residues. The germline V gene has CDR1 SNHLY and CDR2 FYNNEI. CDR3 sequence: CASSEDRGLEKLFF. CDR3 in DNA: TGTGCCAGCAGTGAAGACAGGGGGCTAGAAAAACTGTTTTTT. The full variable domain, in which reference TRBV2 and TRBJ1-4 provide the parts outside the CDR3, is EPEVTQTPSHQVTQMGQEVILRCVPISNHLYFYWYRQILGQKVEFLVSFYNNEISEKSEIFDDQFSVERPDGSNFTLKIRSTKLEDSAMYFCASSEDRGLEKLFFGSGTQLSVL.

J is TRBJ1-1 and V is TRBV27; D might be TRBD1 (5 bases). Germline V gives CDR1 MNHEY, CDR2 SMNVEV (reference sequence). V lost 3 bases and J lost 6, with 14 bases in between. This CDR3 has 14 amino acids. In nucleotides, the CDR3 is TGTGCCAGCAGTTTCGCAGGGACGGTCGCTGAAGCTTTCTTT. The encoded protein is CASSFAGTVAEAFF.

This sequence joins TRBV6-1 and TRBJ1-1; D gene unclear. This CDR3 contains 13 residues. CDR1 is MNHNS, CDR2 SASEGT, per germline. Trimming cost V 6 bases and J 5 bases, with 13 bases left between them. The CDR3 nucleotides are TGTGCCAGCAGCGTGGACTGGTGGACTGAAGCTTTCTTT. This gives the protein CASSVDWWTEAFF.

This clonotype showed up many times. This rearrangement joins TRBV20-1 to TRBJ2-7; TRBD1 is a possible D gene (6 bases). The V end was cut by 4 bases, the J end by 4 bases, with 17 bases between. CDR1 and CDR2 from the germline V gene are DFQATT and SNEGSKA (reference sequence). The CDR3 is 14 amino acids. The CDR3: CSANEQGFAYEQYF. In DNA form, the CDR3 reads TGCAGTGCTAACGAACAGGGATTTGCGTACGAGCAGTACTTC.

This clonotype has ten or more counts. The rearrangement links TRBV9 to TRBJ2-7; 9 bases align to TRBD2. CDR3 length: 18 residues. Germline assignment: CDR1 SGDLS and CDR2 YYNGEE. V shed 0 bases, J shed 5 bases, and the junction held 15 bases outside the gene matches. CDR3 amino acids: CASSVDSGVPREGNEQYF. The CDR3 region has the DNA TGTGCCAGCAGCGTAGATAGCGGGGTGCCGCGGGAGGGTAACGAGCAGTACTTC.

The chain employs TRBV12-3 or TRBV12-4 and TRBJ2-7; 10 bases are shared with TRBD2. The trim removed 4 bases at V and 6 bases at J, leaving 3 bases unmatched. This CDR3 is built from 13 residues. Here the CDR3 DNA reads TGTGCCAGCAGTTCTAGCGGGAGTACCGAGCAGTACTTC. Translating it yields CASSSSGSTEQYF.